Listed below are T cell receptor beta chains from one sample, sequenced in a study of patients and donors after allogeneic stem cell transplantation. MiXCR, run by TCRdb on the RT-PCR reads, gives a single entry per CDR3 protein. Seen here are some 960,000 distinct CDR3 sequences, more than 15% observed once, and the top ten hold around 6%. The sample taken for sequencing was blood, either unsorted or a sorted T cell fraction (not recorded which). The receptors here all came from a human donor who was either an allogeneic HSCT recipient or a stem cell or donor lymphocyte infusion donor (not recorded which). It is not recorded whose cells these are; they may come from a transplant donor. Each CDR3 is given with its conserved first and last residue. Fields, in order: D gene, V gene, clone size, J gene, CDR3 protein, CDR3 DNA. D genes are given only for firm matches. Rows may omit the clone size; those that give it use once, few, many or a size class.

TRBD1	TRBV12-3/TRBV12-4	few	TRBJ1-2	CASRDDRAYGYTF	TGTGCCAGCAGGGACGACAGGGCCTATGGCTACACCTTC
TRBD1	TRBV12-3/TRBV12-4	.	TRBJ1-1	CASSLRRGRRMNTEAFF	TGTGCCAGCAGTTTACGCAGGGGGCGCCGAATGAACACTGAAGCTTTCTTT
TRBD1	TRBV9	few	TRBJ1-1	CASSVDRGGNTEAFF	TGTGCCAGCAGCGTAGACAGGGGAGGTAACACTGAAGCTTTCTTT
.	TRBV20-1	.	TRBJ2-5	CSATDGVKETQYF	TGCAGTGCCACAGACGGGGTGAAGGAGACCCAGTACTTC
.	TRBV3-1	once	TRBJ2-7	CASSQGRTGAAYEQYF	TGTGCCAGCAGCCAAGGCCGGACCGGGGCAGCCTACGAGCAGTACTTC
.	TRBV9	few	TRBJ2-7	CASSETGENYEQYF	TGTGCCAGCAGCGAGACTGGAGAGAACTACGAGCAGTACTTC
.	TRBV20-1	.	TRBJ2-1	CSARDTWRSSYNEQFF	TGCAGTGCTAGAGATACCTGGCGGAGCTCCTACAATGAGCAGTTCTTC
.	TRBV10-3	many	TRBJ1-3	CATEGNSGNTIYF	TGTGCGACAGAGGGGAACAGTGGAAACACCATATATTTT
TRBD1	TRBV12-3/TRBV12-4	.	TRBJ2-7	CACSLGQRGTYEQYF	TGTGCCTGCAGTTTGGGACAGAGAGGAACCTACGAGCAGTACTTC
.	TRBV21-1	few	TRBJ2-7	CASRNRGPNTYEQYF	TGTGCCAGCAGGAACAGGGGGCCGAATACCTACGAGCAGTACTTC
.	TRBV2	.	TRBJ2-2	CASRFWNTGELFF	TGTGCCAGCAGGTTTTGGAACACCGGGGAGCTGTTTTTT
.	TRBV5-5	few	TRBJ1-5	CASSLGIGPNQPQHF	TGTGCCAGCAGCTTGGGAATCGGGCCCAATCAGCCCCAGCATTTT
.	TRBV27	.	TRBJ2-7	CASSWTLGYEQYF	TGTGCCAGCAGTTGGACATTAGGCTACGAGCAGTACTTC
TRBD1	TRBV7-9	few	TRBJ1-1	CASSSTGEEAFF	TGTGCCAGCAGCTCCACAGGGGAGGAAGCTTTCTTT
.	TRBV13	.	TRBJ2-4	CASSSGTVNIQYF	TGTGCCAGCAGCTCCGGTACGGTAAACATTCAGTACTTC
.	TRBV4-3	few	TRBJ1-1	CASSQYRAYTEAFF	TGCGCCAGCAGCCAATACAGGGCGTACACTGAAGCTTTCTTT
.	TRBV4-1	few	TRBJ2-7	CASSQDSKGIEQYF	TGCGCCAGCAGCCAAGATTCGAAAGGGATCGAGCAGTACTTC
.	TRBV10-3	many	TRBJ2-3	CAISAERDTQYF	TGTGCCATCAGTGCTGAGAGAGATACGCAGTATTTT
TRBD1	TRBV5-4	few	TRBJ2-4	CASSFGDRRDRGLYF	TGTGCCAGCAGCTTTGGAGACCGCCGGGACAGGGGTTTATACTTC
.	TRBV15	many	TRBJ1-2	CATSRLLPESGYTF	TGTGCCACCAGCAGACTACTCCCAGAATCTGGCTACACCTTC
.	TRBV7-2	.	TRBJ2-1	CASRGRGESYNEQFF	TGTGCCAGCAGGGGGCGCGGCGAATCCTACAATGAGCAGTTCTTC